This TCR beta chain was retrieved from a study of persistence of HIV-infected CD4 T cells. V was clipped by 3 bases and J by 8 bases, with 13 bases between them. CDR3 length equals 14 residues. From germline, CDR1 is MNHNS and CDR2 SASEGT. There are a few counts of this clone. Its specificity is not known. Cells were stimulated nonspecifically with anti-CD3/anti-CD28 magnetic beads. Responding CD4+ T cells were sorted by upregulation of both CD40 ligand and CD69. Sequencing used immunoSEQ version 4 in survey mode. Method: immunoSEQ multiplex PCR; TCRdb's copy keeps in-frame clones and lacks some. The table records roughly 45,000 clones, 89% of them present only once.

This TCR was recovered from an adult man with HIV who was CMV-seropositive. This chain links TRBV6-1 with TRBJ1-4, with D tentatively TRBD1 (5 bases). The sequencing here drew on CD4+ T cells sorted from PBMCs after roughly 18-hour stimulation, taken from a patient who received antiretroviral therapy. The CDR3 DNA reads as TGTGCCAGCAGTGACGTCAGGGTAGGGGAAAAACTGTTTTTT. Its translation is CASSDVRVGEKLFF.